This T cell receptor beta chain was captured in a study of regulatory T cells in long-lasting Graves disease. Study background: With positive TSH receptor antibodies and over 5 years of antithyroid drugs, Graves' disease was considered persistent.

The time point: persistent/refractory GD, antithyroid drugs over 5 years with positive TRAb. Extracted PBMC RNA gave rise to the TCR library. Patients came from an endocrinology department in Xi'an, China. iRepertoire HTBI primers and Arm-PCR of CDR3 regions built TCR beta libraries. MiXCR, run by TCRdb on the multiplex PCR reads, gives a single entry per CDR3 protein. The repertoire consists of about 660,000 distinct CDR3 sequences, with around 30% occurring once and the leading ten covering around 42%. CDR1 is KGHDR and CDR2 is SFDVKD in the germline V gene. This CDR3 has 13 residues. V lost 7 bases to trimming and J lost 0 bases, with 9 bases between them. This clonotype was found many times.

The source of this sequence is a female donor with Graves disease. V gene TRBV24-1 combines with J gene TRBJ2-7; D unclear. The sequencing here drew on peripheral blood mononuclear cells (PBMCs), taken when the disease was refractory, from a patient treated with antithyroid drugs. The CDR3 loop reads CATRDGDSYEQYF. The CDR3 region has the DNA TGTGCCACCAGGGACGGTGACTCCTACGAGCAGTACTTC.